This TCR beta chain was identified during a study of blood T cells in healthy people across ages. Broader study findings: A greater number of naive CD4+ cells and higher diversity distinguished long-lived donors from aged donors.

The CDR3 is 12 residues long. In germline, CDR1 is DFQATT, CDR2 SNEGSKA (reference sequence). Trimming removed 5 bases from V and 2 bases from J; junction bases left unmatched: 2. A J-beta primer mix and a sample-barcoded 5' primer were used in a second PCR of roughly 7 to 12 cycles. Each cDNA molecule carried a tag from a template-switch adaptor that contained 12 random nucleotides. Via MiXCR, TCRdb re-called the 5' RACE reads, giving one row per CDR3 protein. The data show around 620,000 distinct CDR3 sequences, roughly 28% seen once. This clonotype was counted many times. Its target is not known. The receptor's source is a woman between 65 and 79 years old in good health. Sequenced: blood. This chain joins TRBV20-1 and TRBJ1-2; 7 bases agree with TRBD1. The DNA for the CDR3 is TGCAGTGCTCCGGACAGGAACTATGGCTACACCTTC. It codes for CSAPDRNYGYTF.